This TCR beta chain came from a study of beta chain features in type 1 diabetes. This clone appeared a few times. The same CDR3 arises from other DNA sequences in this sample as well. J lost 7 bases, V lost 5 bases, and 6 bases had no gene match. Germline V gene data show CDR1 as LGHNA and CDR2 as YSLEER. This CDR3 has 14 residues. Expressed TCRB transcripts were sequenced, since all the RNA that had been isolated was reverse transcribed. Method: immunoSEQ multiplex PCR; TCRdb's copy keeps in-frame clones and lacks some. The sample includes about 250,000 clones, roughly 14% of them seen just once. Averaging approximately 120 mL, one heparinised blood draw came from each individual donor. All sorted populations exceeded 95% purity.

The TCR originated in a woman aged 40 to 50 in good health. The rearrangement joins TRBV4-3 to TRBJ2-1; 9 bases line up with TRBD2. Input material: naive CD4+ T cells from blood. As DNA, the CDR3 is TGCGCCAGCAGCGCGGGGGGGGCGGTTAATGAGCAGTTCTTC. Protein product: CASSAGGAVNEQFF.